Listed below are T cell receptor beta chains from one sample, sequenced in a study of blood T cells in healthy people across ages. TCRdb ran MiXCR on the 5' RACE reads and lists one entry per CDR3 protein. The data contain 650,000 to 950,000 distinct CDR3 sequences, approximately 48% of them seen just once; the ten biggest clones take up around 21%. The sample comprised blood. These receptors originate from a man between 60 and 75 years old in good health. Each CDR3 is given with its conserved first and last residue. A D gene is named only where the DNA matches it firmly. Some rows mark clone size as missing; the rest say once, few, many or name a class of expanded clone.

D	V	size	J	DNA	CDR3
NA	TRBV28	NA	TRBJ2-1	TGTGCCAGCAGAGAGTACAGGGCCAGCTCCTACAATGAGCAGTTCTTC	CASREYRASSYNEQFF
NA	TRBV20-1	few	TRBJ2-7	TGCAGCCTAAGGGGGGGGCAGGACGAGCAGTACTTC	CSLRGGQDEQYF
TRBD2	TRBV20-1	NA	TRBJ2-1	TGCAGTACCGACGGACTAGCGGGGTCGAGCTCCTACAATGAGCAGTTCTTC	CSTDGLAGSSSYNEQFF
NA	TRBV2	NA	TRBJ2-2	TGTGCCAGCAGTGAATCCGCCCTTAGGGAGCTGTTTTTT	CASSESALRELFF
NA	TRBV5-1	few	TRBJ2-1	TGCGCCAGCAGCCCCGCCACCAGGATGAGGAATGAGCAGTTCTTC	CASSPATRMRNEQFF
TRBD2	TRBV6-6	few	TRBJ2-1	TGTGCCAGCAGTTACTCACTAGCGGGGGGCTACAATGAGCAGTTCTTC	CASSYSLAGGYNEQFF
NA	TRBV20-1	NA	TRBJ2-1	TGCAGTGCTAGAGATTACAGGGAGGTGACTGAGCAGTTCTTC	CSARDYREVTEQFF
TRBD1	TRBV20-1	NA	TRBJ1-6	TGCAGTACTAAACCGGGACAGGTCGGCAATTCACCCCTCCACTTT	CSTKPGQVGNSPLHF
TRBD1	TRBV20-1	NA	TRBJ2-1	TGCAGTGCTAGTAAACCGGGACAGATAATCTTGGAGCAGTTCTTC	CSASKPGQIILEQFF
NA	TRBV28	NA	TRBJ2-3	TGTGCCAGCAGTTTCCCGGGGCGCACAGATACGCAGTATTTT	CASSFPGRTDTQYF
TRBD1	TRBV7-9	NA	TRBJ2-3	TGTTCCAGCAGCTTAGCCTGGGACAGGGGGTTTGTAGATACGCAGTATTTT	CSSSLAWDRGFVDTQYF
TRBD1	TRBV20-1	NA	TRBJ1-5	TGCAGCGTGGGACAGTTTAGCAATCAGCCCCAGCATTTT	CSVGQFSNQPQHF
NA	TRBV20-1	NA	TRBJ2-5	TGCAGTGCTCGTGGACAAACAGAGACCCAGTACTTC	CSARGQTETQYF
NA	TRBV18	NA	TRBJ2-7	TGTGCCAGCTCACTTCATCCCGGGGCCTCCTACGAGCAGTACTTC	CASSLHPGASYEQYF
NA	TRBV2	NA	TRBJ1-5	TGTGCCAGCAGCTTCAGGTCCCCTTATAGCAATCAGCCCCAGCATTTT	CASSFRSPYSNQPQHF
NA	TRBV11-2	NA	TRBJ2-7	TGTGCCAGCAGCTTGGGTGGGACCTCCTACAATGAGCAGTACTTC	CASSLGGTSYNEQYF
NA	TRBV5-4	NA	TRBJ2-3	TGTGCCTGCAACCGACGGGTCACAGATACGCAGTATTTT	CACNRRVTDTQYF
TRBD1	TRBV20-1	NA	TRBJ1-1	TGCAGTGCTTTGGGACAGAAGAACACTGAAGCTTTCTTT	CSALGQKNTEAFF
NA	TRBV6-2/TRBV6-3	NA	TRBJ1-1	TGTGCCAGCAGTTATTCTCTCCGGCCCGCGGCTTTCTTT	CASSYSLRPAAFF
NA	TRBV15	few	TRBJ1-5	TGTGCCACCAGCAGAGTAGGTCCCGAGCCCCAGCATTTT	CATSRVGPEPQHF
NA	TRBV4-3	NA	TRBJ1-2	TGCGCCAGCAGCCAAGACGAGGGCAGTGGCTACACCTTC	CASSQDEGSGYTF
TRBD1	TRBV27	NA	TRBJ1-1	TGTGCCACCAAGGAAGGGGGCGCCTACACTGAAGCTTTCTTT	CATKEGGAYTEAFF
TRBD2	TRBV7-2	few	TRBJ2-1	TGTGCCAGCAGCCGAAAAGCGGGGGGAAATGAGCAGTTCTTC	CASSRKAGGNEQFF
NA	TRBV29-1	few	TRBJ2-5	TGCAGCGTCCTAAACCCGAGGGGGTGGCAGACCCAGTACTTC	CSVLNPRGWQTQYF
NA	TRBV6-2/TRBV6-3	few	TRBJ2-5	TGTGCCAGCAGTTATGGGGTCAGGGGCCGATCGGAGACCCAGTACTTC	CASSYGVRGRSETQYF
NA	TRBV5-1	few	TRBJ2-5	TGCGCCAGCAGCTTGGATATAGTCTTAGAGACCCAGTACTTC	CASSLDIVLETQYF
NA	TRBV19	NA	TRBJ1-2	TGTGCCAGTAGTATAACCGACAGACTCTATGGCTACACCTTC	CASSITDRLYGYTF
NA	TRBV2	few	TRBJ1-6	TGTGCCAGCTTTTTAATATCCCTCCACTTT	CASFLISLHF
NA	TRBV10-3	NA	TRBJ1-1	TGTGCCATCAGTGAGGTCCAGGGAAATACTGAAGCTTTCTTT	CAISEVQGNTEAFF
TRBD1	TRBV20-1	few	TRBJ1-2	TGCAGTGCTAGAGATTTAGGGGGCGGCTATGGCTACACCTTC	CSARDLGGGYGYTF
NA	TRBV9	few	TRBJ2-4	TGTGCCAGCAGCCGTCTCGGTGGGGGGCAGAACGGACACATTCAGTACTTC	CASSRLGGGQNGHIQYF
TRBD1	TRBV5-1	few	TRBJ1-2	TGCGCCAGCAGCTTGGCCGGACAGGATGGCTACACCTTC	CASSLAGQDGYTF
TRBD1	TRBV20-1	NA	TRBJ2-5	TGCAGTGGTCTCCCGGGACAGGGGGGCCGGGAGACCCAGTACTTC	CSGLPGQGGRETQYF
NA	TRBV12-3/TRBV12-4	NA	TRBJ1-6	TGTGCCAGCAGTTTTAGAGATGGGAATTCACCCCTCCACTTT	CASSFRDGNSPLHF
NA	TRBV5-6	NA	TRBJ2-4	TGTGCCAGCACCGGGGACGGGGGTAAAAACATTCAGTACTTC	CASTGDGGKNIQYF
NA	TRBV29-1	NA	TRBJ1-1	TGCAGCGTTGAAGATGGGGGGGCCACTGAAGCTTTCTTT	CSVEDGGATEAFF
NA	TRBV30	NA	TRBJ2-4	TGTGCCTGGAGCCCTGGGACTCACATTCAGTACTTC	CAWSPGTHIQYF
NA	TRBV7-2	few	TRBJ1-2	TGTGCCAGCAGAAACGGGGGACGGCCAGGGGCCAACTATGGCTACACCTTC	CASRNGGRPGANYGYTF
NA	TRBV12-3/TRBV12-4	many	TRBJ2-4	TGTGCCAGCAGTTTCCTCTGGCTCAAAAACATTCAGTACTTC	CASSFLWLKNIQYF
TRBD1	TRBV30	medium-sized	TRBJ2-1	TGTGCCTGCCCGAGGGGGCCAGAGCAGTTCTTC	CACPRGPEQFF
NA	TRBV7-9	NA	TRBJ1-1	TGTGCCAGCAGCTTAGCCCAGGCTACGCTGACTGAAGCTTTCTTT	CASSLAQATLTEAFF
NA	TRBV20-1	NA	TRBJ1-2	TGCAGTGCTAGAGAGTGGCTCGCGGGTTGGGACTATGGCTACACCTTC	CSAREWLAGWDYGYTF
TRBD1	TRBV6-5	NA	TRBJ2-1	TGTGCCAGCAGTACGGACAGGGGGCCCTACAATGAGCAGTTCTTC	CASSTDRGPYNEQFF
TRBD1	TRBV11-2	few	TRBJ1-2	TGTGCCAGCAGCCGAGATGGGGACAGGGGTTCTTATGGCTACACCTTC	CASSRDGDRGSYGYTF
TRBD1	TRBV7-9	NA	TRBJ2-1	TGTGCCAGCAGCTCCCTCCAGGGGGAGAAAGAGACCCAGTTCTTC	CASSSLQGEKETQFF
NA	TRBV7-2	NA	TRBJ1-4	TGTGCCAGCAGGCGGACAGCAGCAACTAATGAAAAACTGTTTTTT	CASRRTAATNEKLFF
NA	TRBV6-6	NA	TRBJ2-2	TGTGCCAGCAGTTACTCAGGGGGGGAATACACCGGGGAGCTGTTTTTT	CASSYSGGEYTGELFF
NA	TRBV28	NA	TRBJ2-5	TGTGCCAGCAGTTTTCGTGCAGGACTTATGGAGACCCAGTACTTC	CASSFRAGLMETQYF